The subject of this entry is one T cell receptor beta chain. Its antigen is unknown. The data were taken from a study of T cells in Graves' hyperthyroidism and ophthalmopathy. Whole-study results and caveats: Among thyroid clonotypes expanded above 0.001, most also appeared in blood.

RNA transcripts served as the template for amplifying TCR beta CDR3 regions. Carried out on the TCR CDR3, a first-round RT-PCR used the HTBI primer set. TCRdb passed the multiplex PCR reads through MiXCR, listing each CDR3 protein once. The profile covers hundreds of thousands of distinct CDR3 sequences, with roughly 15% appearing a single time and more than 8.5% taken by the ten largest. Germline CDR1 reads ENHRY; CDR2 reads SYGVKD. The length of the CDR3 is 11 residues. J was trimmed by 9 bases and V by 9 bases; bases with no gene match: 2. This TCR was recovered from a woman aged 18-29 years with Graves' hyperthyroidism. What was sequenced was blood. The rearrangement uses TRBV10-3 and TRBJ2-1; the match to TRBD2 covers 10 bases. The CDR3 is CAILAGTEQFF. In DNA form, the CDR3 reads TGTGCCATACTAGCGGGGACTGAGCAGTTCTTC.